Described below is a single T cell receptor (beta chain) sequence and its context. The data derive from a study of cytomegalovirus exposure and HLA in healthy donors. Both 60 Vbeta primers and 13 Jbeta primers went into the PCR. Some clones are missing from TCRdb's copy, which holds only in-frame ones; the method was immunoSEQ multiplex PCR. The sample lists fewer than 180,000 clones; 70% to 80% were seen once. The length of the CDR3 is 11 residues. Germline V gene sequence: CDR1 SNHLY, CDR2 FYNNEI. Trimming stripped 11 bases from V and 6 bases from J, with 11 bases between. The chain employs TRBV2 and TRBJ2-4; tentative D call: TRBD2 (5 bases). The sample comprised PBMCs. This sequence was found in a human donor in good health. CDR3 loop: CAALRGNIQYF. The CDR3 bases are TGTGCCGCCTTACGGGGAAACATTCAGTACTTC. The entire variable domain, with the rest obtained from reference TRBV2 and TRBJ2-4, is as follows: EPEVTQTPSHQVTQMGQEVILRCVPISNHLYFYWYRQILGQKVEFLVSFYNNEISEKSEIFDDQFSVERPDGSNFTLKIRSTKLEDSAMYFCAALRGNIQYFGAGTRLSVL.